This is a list of T cell receptor beta chains from one sample in a study of T cell repertoires in aging, cancer and after chemotherapy. TCRdb passed the multiplex PCR reads through MiXCR, listing each CDR3 protein once. The table records fewer than 15,000 distinct CDR3 sequences, approximately 25% of them present only once. Sequencing was done on a sample of blood. Receptors originate from a human donor in good health. Each CDR3 is given with its conserved first and last residue. Each record gives: J gene, D gene, CDR3 length, V gene, clone size, CDR3 DNA, CDR3 protein. D genes are given only for firm matches. A row's size may be missing; if present it is once, few, many or a size class.

j_call: TRBJ1-6
d_call: NA
cdr3_length: 12
v_call: TRBV6-5
clone_size: many
cdr3_nt: TGTGCCAGCAGTTCCCTGGGGTCACCCCTCCACTTT
cdr3_aa: CASSSLGSPLHF

j_call: TRBJ1-3
d_call: NA
cdr3_length: 15
v_call: TRBV30
clone_size: few
cdr3_nt: TGTGCCTGGAGTGTTAAGGGAAGCTCTGGAAACACCATATATTTT
cdr3_aa: CAWSVKGSSGNTIYF

j_call: TRBJ1-1
d_call: NA
cdr3_length: 16
v_call: TRBV18
clone_size: few
cdr3_nt: TGTGCCAGCTCACCACGAGGACAGACAGTGAACACTGAAGCTTTCTTT
cdr3_aa: CASSPRGQTVNTEAFF

j_call: TRBJ2-7
d_call: NA
cdr3_length: 14
v_call: TRBV14
clone_size: NA
cdr3_nt: TGTGCCAGCAGCCAAGGGGTCAGGAACTACGAGCAGTACTTC
cdr3_aa: CASSQGVRNYEQYF

j_call: TRBJ1-4
d_call: NA
cdr3_length: 11
v_call: TRBV5-3
clone_size: NA
cdr3_nt: TGTGCCAGAAGGAGGTTAGGGGTGATTGTTTTT
cdr3_aa: CARRRLGVIVF

j_call: TRBJ1-5
d_call: TRBD1
cdr3_length: 14
v_call: TRBV6-5
clone_size: NA
cdr3_nt: TGCGCCAGCAGTGTACAGGGGGGGAATCAGCCCCAGCATTTT
cdr3_aa: CASSVQGGNQPQHF

j_call: TRBJ2-5
d_call: TRBD2
cdr3_length: 16
v_call: TRBV6-5
clone_size: few
cdr3_nt: TGTGCCAGCAGCCAGGGACTAGCGGGCCACCAAGAGACCCAGTACTTC
cdr3_aa: CASSQGLAGHQETQYF

j_call: TRBJ1-1
d_call: NA
cdr3_length: 11
v_call: TRBV6-2/TRBV6-3
clone_size: few
cdr3_nt: TGTGCCAGCAGATCCCAACATGAAGCTTTCTTT
cdr3_aa: CASRSQHEAFF

j_call: TRBJ1-6
d_call: TRBD1
cdr3_length: 15
v_call: TRBV15
clone_size: medium-sized
cdr3_nt: TGTGCCACCAGCACGTGGACAGGGGGCGGATCACCCCTCCACTTT
cdr3_aa: CATSTWTGGGSPLHF

j_call: TRBJ1-2
d_call: NA
cdr3_length: 13
v_call: TRBV7-9
clone_size: few
cdr3_nt: TGTGCCAGCACCGAGCGGCAATTTTATGGCTACACCTTC
cdr3_aa: CASTERQFYGYTF

j_call: TRBJ2-5
d_call: NA
cdr3_length: 15
v_call: TRBV6-5
clone_size: NA
cdr3_nt: TGTGCCAGCAGGAAACCGGCGACCTTACAAGAGACCCAGTACTTC
cdr3_aa: CASRKPATLQETQYF

j_call: TRBJ1-1
d_call: NA
cdr3_length: 14
v_call: TRBV5-5
clone_size: NA
cdr3_nt: TGTGCCAGCAGCTTGGGAGGGGGAAACACTGAAGCTTTCTTT
cdr3_aa: CASSLGGGNTEAFF

j_call: TRBJ2-4
d_call: NA
cdr3_length: 15
v_call: TRBV6-5
clone_size: NA
cdr3_nt: TGTGCCAGCAGTTACGCGTCGGGGACGAGAAACATTCAGTACTTC
cdr3_aa: CASSYASGTRNIQYF

j_call: TRBJ2-1
d_call: TRBD1
cdr3_length: 15
v_call: TRBV6-6
clone_size: NA
cdr3_nt: TGTGCCAGCATATACGCAAGGGGGCGAGTTCGGGAGCAGTTCTTC
cdr3_aa: CASIYARGRVREQFF

j_call: TRBJ1-1
d_call: NA
cdr3_length: 15
v_call: TRBV7-3
clone_size: NA
cdr3_nt: TGTGCCAGCAGCTTAGCCGGTAAGGGGAACACTGAAGCTTTCTTT
cdr3_aa: CASSLAGKGNTEAFF

j_call: TRBJ1-6
d_call: TRBD1
cdr3_length: 17
v_call: TRBV6-5
clone_size: NA
cdr3_nt: TGTGCCAGCAGTTACTCGAGTATCTCAGGGGGCGTTTCACCCCTCCACTTT
cdr3_aa: CASSYSSISGGVSPLHF

j_call: TRBJ2-1
d_call: NA
cdr3_length: 13
v_call: TRBV6-2/TRBV6-3
clone_size: NA
cdr3_nt: TGTGCCAGCAGTTACCGGGGCTTCGATGAGCAGTTCTTC
cdr3_aa: CASSYRGFDEQFF

j_call: TRBJ2-3
d_call: TRBD2
cdr3_length: 16
v_call: TRBV25-1
clone_size: few
cdr3_nt: TGTGCCAGCAGTGAATATAGCGGGGGCTACACAGATACGCAGTATTTT
cdr3_aa: CASSEYSGGYTDTQYF

j_call: TRBJ2-5
d_call: TRBD1
cdr3_length: 16
v_call: TRBV5-4
clone_size: NA
cdr3_nt: TGTGCCAGCAGCCCAAAAACTGGACAGGGACAAGAGACCCAGTACTTC
cdr3_aa: CASSPKTGQGQETQYF

j_call: TRBJ2-1
d_call: TRBD2
cdr3_length: 18
v_call: TRBV7-2
clone_size: few
cdr3_nt: TGTGCCAGCAGCCCTCCGCGGAAGGTAGCGGGGGGTTTCAATGAGCAGTTCTTC
cdr3_aa: CASSPPRKVAGGFNEQFF

j_call: TRBJ2-3
d_call: NA
cdr3_length: 16
v_call: TRBV5-3
clone_size: few
cdr3_nt: TGTGCCAGCAGCCAAGATCCGGGCGGGGGCACGGATACGCAGTATTTT
cdr3_aa: CASSQDPGGGTDTQYF

j_call: TRBJ1-1
d_call: NA
cdr3_length: 13
v_call: TRBV6-1
clone_size: NA
cdr3_nt: TGTGCCAGCAGCCAAGACCCCAACACTGAAGCTTTCTTT
cdr3_aa: CASSQDPNTEAFF

j_call: TRBJ2-2
d_call: NA
cdr3_length: 16
v_call: TRBV18
clone_size: once
cdr3_nt: TGTGCCAGCTCTACCCATCCGGCACCGGGGACCGGGGAGCTGTTTTTT
cdr3_aa: CASSTHPAPGTGELFF

j_call: TRBJ2-7
d_call: NA
cdr3_length: 13
v_call: TRBV18
clone_size: NA
cdr3_nt: TGTGCCAGCTCGCGGGCCGGTTCCTACGAGCAGTACTTC
cdr3_aa: CASSRAGSYEQYF

j_call: TRBJ2-3
d_call: NA
cdr3_length: 15
v_call: TRBV19
clone_size: NA
cdr3_nt: TGTGCCAGTAGTATGTTTATATCTAGCACAGATACGCAGTATTTT
cdr3_aa: CASSMFISSTDTQYF

j_call: TRBJ1-3
d_call: TRBD1
cdr3_length: 16
v_call: TRBV5-1
clone_size: NA
cdr3_nt: TGCGCCAGCAGCATAGACAGGGTGTGGGCTGGAAACACCATATATTTT
cdr3_aa: CASSIDRVWAGNTIYF

j_call: TRBJ1-4
d_call: NA
cdr3_length: 13
v_call: TRBV7-2
clone_size: NA
cdr3_nt: TGTGCCAGCAGCTTAGGGGCGAGTGAAAAACTGTTTTTT
cdr3_aa: CASSLGASEKLFF

j_call: TRBJ2-4
d_call: TRBD2
cdr3_length: 21
v_call: TRBV13
clone_size: NA
cdr3_nt: TGTGCCAGCAGCTGGAGGACGGGACTAGCGGGGACCTCACTCGCCAAAAACATTCAGTACTTC
cdr3_aa: CASSWRTGLAGTSLAKNIQYF

j_call: TRBJ1-5
d_call: NA
cdr3_length: 15
v_call: TRBV6-6
clone_size: few
cdr3_nt: TGTGCCAGCAGTTTGGACAGTGGGGGCAATCAGCCCCAGCATTTT
cdr3_aa: CASSLDSGGNQPQHF

j_call: TRBJ2-3
d_call: TRBD2
cdr3_length: 19
v_call: TRBV15
clone_size: medium-sized
cdr3_nt: TGTGCCACCAGTCCTAAAGGGACTAGCGGCCCGCCAGGCACAGATACGCAGTATTTT
cdr3_aa: CATSPKGTSGPPGTDTQYF

j_call: TRBJ1-1
d_call: NA
cdr3_length: 15
v_call: TRBV5-1
clone_size: few
cdr3_nt: TGCGCCAGCAGCCTGGAGGGGGGATGGGGGACTGAAGCTTTCTTT
cdr3_aa: CASSLEGGWGTEAFF

j_call: TRBJ1-1
d_call: NA
cdr3_length: 15
v_call: TRBV5-1
clone_size: NA
cdr3_nt: TGCGCCAGCAGCTTGGAGCCGGGGGCGAACACTGAAGCTTTCTTT
cdr3_aa: CASSLEPGANTEAFF

j_call: TRBJ1-2
d_call: NA
cdr3_length: 15
v_call: TRBV5-5
clone_size: NA
cdr3_nt: TGTGCCAGCAGCTTGTCTCCGGGGGATAACTATGGCTACACCTTC
cdr3_aa: CASSLSPGDNYGYTF

j_call: TRBJ2-1
d_call: TRBD2
cdr3_length: 17
v_call: TRBV12-5
clone_size: NA
cdr3_nt: TGTGCTAGTGGTCCCCGGGTAGCGGGGGGGGAATACAATGAGCAGTTCTTC
cdr3_aa: CASGPRVAGGEYNEQFF

j_call: TRBJ2-1
d_call: TRBD2
cdr3_length: 19
v_call: TRBV7-9
clone_size: NA
cdr3_nt: TGTGCCAGCAGCTTATGGGGACTAGCGGGGGGCCCGCGGCACAATGAGCAGTTCTTC
cdr3_aa: CASSLWGLAGGPRHNEQFF

j_call: TRBJ2-1
d_call: TRBD2
cdr3_length: 17
v_call: TRBV6-5
clone_size: NA
cdr3_nt: TGTGCCAGCACCGAGGGGAGGCTAGCGGGGGGGCAGAATGAGCAGTTCTTC
cdr3_aa: CASTEGRLAGGQNEQFF

j_call: TRBJ1-1
d_call: NA
cdr3_length: 13
v_call: TRBV10-3
clone_size: NA
cdr3_nt: TGTGCCATCAAAAGGACAGAGAACACTGAAGCTTTCTTT
cdr3_aa: CAIKRTENTEAFF

j_call: TRBJ1-2
d_call: NA
cdr3_length: 12
v_call: TRBV12-3/TRBV12-4
clone_size: few
cdr3_nt: TGTGCCAGCAGTTTCCAATCCTATGGCTACACCTTC
cdr3_aa: CASSFQSYGYTF

j_call: TRBJ2-1
d_call: NA
cdr3_length: 15
v_call: TRBV7-3
clone_size: NA
cdr3_nt: TGTGCCAGCAGCCGCGGGGGCAGCTCCTACAATGAGCAGTTCTTC
cdr3_aa: CASSRGGSSYNEQFF

j_call: TRBJ2-3
d_call: NA
cdr3_length: 14
v_call: TRBV13
clone_size: once
cdr3_nt: TGTGCCAGCAGCTTCGGCCGGGTAGCAGATACGCAGTATTTT
cdr3_aa: CASSFGRVADTQYF

j_call: TRBJ2-3
d_call: NA
cdr3_length: 13
v_call: TRBV20-1
clone_size: few
cdr3_nt: TGCAGTGCTAGTATTCTGCTGACAGATACGCAGTATTTT
cdr3_aa: CSASILLTDTQYF

j_call: TRBJ1-2
d_call: NA
cdr3_length: 12
v_call: TRBV12-3/TRBV12-4
clone_size: NA
cdr3_nt: TGTGCCAGCAGTCCCGGGCCCTATGGCTACACCTTC
cdr3_aa: CASSPGPYGYTF

j_call: TRBJ1-2
d_call: TRBD1
cdr3_length: 16
v_call: TRBV7-9
clone_size: NA
cdr3_nt: TGTGCCAGCAGCTTAGACAGGGGGAGAGCTAACTATGGCTACACCTTC
cdr3_aa: CASSLDRGRANYGYTF

j_call: TRBJ1-1
d_call: NA
cdr3_length: 13
v_call: TRBV7-2
clone_size: few
cdr3_nt: TGTGCCAGCAGCTCAGTACTTAACACTGAAGCTTTCTTT
cdr3_aa: CASSSVLNTEAFF

j_call: TRBJ1-1
d_call: NA
cdr3_length: 13
v_call: TRBV29-1
clone_size: medium-sized
cdr3_nt: TGCAGCGGGTCACAGGGCCTGAACACTGAAGCTTTCTTT
cdr3_aa: CSGSQGLNTEAFF

j_call: TRBJ2-7
d_call: TRBD2
cdr3_length: 15
v_call: TRBV12-3/TRBV12-4
clone_size: NA
cdr3_nt: TGTGCCAGCAGTTTATTAGCGGGAAGCACCTACGAGCAGTACTTC
cdr3_aa: CASSLLAGSTYEQYF

j_call: TRBJ2-3
d_call: TRBD2
cdr3_length: 14
v_call: TRBV5-4
clone_size: few
cdr3_nt: TGTGCCACCGGGGCGGGGGGGGCCACAGATACGCAGTATTTT
cdr3_aa: CATGAGGATDTQYF

j_call: TRBJ1-2
d_call: NA
cdr3_length: 15
v_call: TRBV11-2
clone_size: NA
cdr3_nt: TGTGCCAGCAGCCCCGAGAGGCAAGGGAACTATGGCTACACCTTC
cdr3_aa: CASSPERQGNYGYTF

j_call: TRBJ2-2
d_call: TRBD2
cdr3_length: 16
v_call: TRBV10-3
clone_size: NA
cdr3_nt: TGTGCCATCAGTGAAGGGGGGACTAGGGGTACAAGGGAGCTGTTTTTT
cdr3_aa: CAISEGGTRGTRELFF

j_call: TRBJ2-1
d_call: TRBD2
cdr3_length: 13
v_call: TRBV20-1
clone_size: NA
cdr3_nt: TGCAGTGCTAGGACTAGCGGTTACAATGAGCAGTTCTTC
cdr3_aa: CSARTSGYNEQFF

j_call: TRBJ1-1
d_call: NA
cdr3_length: 13
v_call: TRBV15
clone_size: few
cdr3_nt: TGTGCCACCAGCCGACAACACGGAAATGAAGCTTTCTTT
cdr3_aa: CATSRQHGNEAFF